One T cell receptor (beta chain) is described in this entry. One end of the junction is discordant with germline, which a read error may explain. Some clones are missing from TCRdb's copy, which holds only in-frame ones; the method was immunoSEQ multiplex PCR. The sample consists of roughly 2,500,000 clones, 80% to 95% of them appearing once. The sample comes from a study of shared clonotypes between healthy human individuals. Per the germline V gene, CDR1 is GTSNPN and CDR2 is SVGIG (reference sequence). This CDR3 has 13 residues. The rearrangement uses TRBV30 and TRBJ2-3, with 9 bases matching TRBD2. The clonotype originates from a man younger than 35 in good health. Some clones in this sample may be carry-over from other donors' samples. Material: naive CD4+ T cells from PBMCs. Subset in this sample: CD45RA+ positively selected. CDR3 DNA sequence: TGTGCCTGGACGGGGACTAGCATAGATACGCAGTATTTT. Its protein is CAWTGTSIDTQYF.